This is a list of T cell receptor beta chains from one sample in a study of CD8+ T cells in alopecia areata. Libraries were prepared by immunoSEQ multiplex PCR; TCRdb keeps only in-frame clonotypes and omits some of them. The sample holds about 210,000 clones, 50% to 75% seen once. This specimen consisted of CD4+ T cells sorted from blood, obtained at week 4, from a patient treated with tofacitinib. The receptor source for this set is a human donor with alopecia areata. Each CDR3 is given with its conserved first and last residue. Fields, in order: V gene, CDR3 protein.

V gene: TRBV27
CDR3 protein: CASAGQVWHNQPYEQYF

V gene: TRBV19
CDR3 protein: CASSGSTDTQYF

V gene: TRBV18
CDR3 protein: CASSRQGISGQPQHF

V gene: TRBV28
CDR3 protein: CASSSPGLGSDTQYF

V gene: TRBV9
CDR3 protein: CASSEATGKLFF

V gene: TRBV7-2
CDR3 protein: CASSLSGLVSGANVLTF

V gene: TRBV19
CDR3 protein: CASSPEIHEWGEQFF

V gene: TRBV4-2
CDR3 protein: CASSQDTATSGGNEQFF

V gene: TRBV5-1
CDR3 protein: CASSPGRELFF

V gene: TRBV4-3
CDR3 protein: CASSQDQGVGQPQHF

V gene: TRBV7-9
CDR3 protein: CASSMGQGGQPQHF

V gene: TRBV9
CDR3 protein: CASSVGVASSETQYF

V gene: TRBV27
CDR3 protein: CASSLKVNTEAFF

V gene: TRBV6-5
CDR3 protein: CASQLSWGQGVKQYF

V gene: TRBV5-6
CDR3 protein: CASSRDISGNTIYF

V gene: TRBV30
CDR3 protein: CAWTGPLNYGYTF

V gene: TRBV10-3
CDR3 protein: CAISPTAEGGGETQYF

V gene: TRBV7-9
CDR3 protein: CASSLPPRRLGETQYF

V gene: TRBV7-9
CDR3 protein: CASSEDSSRSPLHF

V gene: TRBV5-1
CDR3 protein: CASSLAHQETQYF

V gene: TRBV7-2
CDR3 protein: CASSLAEGLRTGAQYF

V gene: TRBV25-1
CDR3 protein: CASSENNGEAFF

V gene: TRBV29-1
CDR3 protein: CSVAGKGASSYEQYF

V gene: TRBV30
CDR3 protein: CAWSVLGGNQPQHF

V gene: TRBV18
CDR3 protein: CASSPPSGTWEQYF

V gene: TRBV19
CDR3 protein: CASSRQILTSTDTQYF

V gene: TRBV5-6
CDR3 protein: CASSLRGRGTRGTDTQYF

V gene: TRBV7-9
CDR3 protein: CASSPQDGVGGYTF

V gene: TRBV29-1
CDR3 protein: CSVGAGTGTTGELFF

V gene: TRBV4-3
CDR3 protein: CASSQDRTSGMGETQYF

V gene: TRBV2
CDR3 protein: CASRRTGPYEQYF

V gene: TRBV4-3
CDR3 protein: CASSQLTGAGANVLTF

V gene: TRBV6-5
CDR3 protein: CASSLDEVRNSPLHF

V gene: TRBV7-9
CDR3 protein: CASSLAASGGNSPLHF

V gene: TRBV23-1
CDR3 protein: CASSQSDGCPSYEQYF

V gene: TRBV6-1
CDR3 protein: CASTSGQGSQPQHF

V gene: TRBV29-1
CDR3 protein: CSVADRVAFF

V gene: TRBV2
CDR3 protein: CASSQGGTGYGYTF

V gene: TRBV4-1
CDR3 protein: CASKTRGLSVTGELFF

V gene: TRBV9
CDR3 protein: CASSVRGNTGELFF

V gene: TRBV29-1
CDR3 protein: CSVERAGGYGYTF

V gene: TRBV7-9
CDR3 protein: CASSLIPGELFF

V gene: TRBV10-3
CDR3 protein: CAINSGGGETQYF

V gene: TRBV29-1
CDR3 protein: CSVAGLNVNYGYTF

V gene: TRBV19
CDR3 protein: CASTPGGTDTQYF

V gene: TRBV30
CDR3 protein: CASRQGNYGYTF

V gene: TRBV5-1
CDR3 protein: CASSPGQGWNEQFF

V gene: TRBV5-1
CDR3 protein: CASSRTTDTQYF

V gene: TRBV4-1
CDR3 protein: CASSQMGETQYF